The present TCR beta chain was sequenced within a study of blood T cell repertoires in COVID-19. Study-wide background: The cDNA or gDNA used as material had been derived from T cells, B-cell-depleted T cells, or PBMCs.

Libraries were prepared by immunoSEQ multiplex PCR; TCRdb keeps only in-frame clonotypes and omits some of them. Among roughly 140,000 clones listed, approximately 82% were seen once. The ends were cut back, 0 bases at V and 15 bases at J, with 21 bases in the middle. This CDR3 region has 16 residues. Germline V CDR1 and CDR2: LGHNA, YSLEER. This clone was observed once. V and J are TRBV4-3 and TRBJ1-6; D unresolved. The sample comprised peripheral blood. This TCR was recovered from a man aged 60-69 years with active or convalescent COVID-19. The CDR3 loop is CASSQDVRRGSGNLHF. In DNA, the CDR3 is TGCGCCAGCAGCCAAGACGTGCGCCGAGGCTCCGGGAACCTCCACTTT.